Shown below are 14 T cell receptor beta chains from a single sample sequenced in a study of T-cell memory formation after mild COVID-19. MiXCR, applied by TCRdb to the 5' RACE reads, yields one record per CDR3 protein. The table lists about 110,000 distinct CDR3 sequences, 15% to 20% of them singletons. The sequenced material came from PBMCs or a T cell subset sorted from them (not recorded which). All receptors derive from a young man who had mild COVID-19 (a few samples of this study predate the infection). Cell type and time point are not known.

The CDR3 nucleotides read TGCGCCAGCAGCTTGGGTGTGGGACAACGCACAGATACGCAGTATTTT. Encoded protein: CASSLGVGQRTDTQYF. The V call is TRBV5-1, the J call TRBJ2-3, with a possible D match to TRBD1 (6 bases). Per the germline V gene, CDR1 is SGHRS and CDR2 is YFSETQ. This CDR3 comprises 16 residues. V lost 0 bases to trimming and J lost 1 base, with 12 bases between them. The full variable domain, with the rest looked up from reference TRBV5-1 and TRBJ2-3, is KAGVTQTPRYLIKTRGQQVTLSCSPISGHRSVSWYQQTPGQGLQFLFEYFSETQRNKGNFPGRFSGRQFSNSRSEMNVSTLELGDSALYLCASSLGVGQRTDTQYFGPGTRLTVL.

The V and J genes are TRBV7-9 and TRBJ2-5; D is unclear. In germline, CDR1 is SEHNR, CDR2 FQNEAQ (reference sequence). The CDR3 is made up of 14 amino acids. Between the trimmed V and J ends, which lost 4 bases and 2 bases, there was a span of 11 bases. CDR3 in DNA: TGTGCCAGCAGCTCATCTAGATTGCAAGAGACCCAGTACTTC. Its protein product is CASSSSRLQETQYF.

A word on this clonotype: This clone may be a read error of a much larger clone one base away. V usage is TRBV11-3 and J usage is TRBJ2-1, with D possibly matching TRBD2 (7 bases). This CDR3 contains 13 residues. V lost 4 bases and J 9 bases, leaving 13 bases between the germline ends. Per germline, CDR1 SGHNT and CDR2 YENEEA. The CDR3 DNA reads TGTGCCAGCAGCTCGAACAGGGAGGGTGAGCAGTTCTTC. Amino acid sequence: CASSSNREGEQFF.

This clonotype was seen repeatedly, ten times or more. The CDR3 nucleotides are TGTGCCAGCAGCTTGGGCGGGGGGTCTTACAATGAGCAGTTCTTC. It encodes CASSLGGGSYNEQFF. The chain has TRBV5-4 and TRBJ2-1, with 8 bases matching TRBD2. In germline, CDR1 is SGHNT, CDR2 YYREEE (reference sequence). Trimming cost V 0 bases and J 4 bases; bases outside gene matches: 3. The CDR3 totals 15 residues. Full variable domain (missing parts from reference TRBV5-4 and TRBJ2-1): ETGVTQSPTHLIKTRGQQVTLRCSSQSGHNTVSWYQQALGQGPQFIFQYYREEENGRGNFPPRFSGLQFPNYSSELNVNALELDDSALYLCASSLGGGSYNEQFFGPGTRLTVL.

V and J are TRBV10-1 and TRBJ2-5; no firm D call. This CDR3 spans 13 amino acids. From germline, CDR1 is WNHNN and CDR2 SYGVQD (reference sequence). Trimming cost V 2 bases and J 2 bases, with 6 bases left between them. Here the CDR3 DNA reads TGCGCCAGCAGTGAGGCCAGACAAGAGACCCAGTACTTC. Protein product: CASSEARQETQYF.

The chain joins TRBV20-1 to TRBJ1-6; the match to TRBD1 covers 7 bases. The CDR3 has 14 amino acids. Looked up from germline, CDR1 is DFQATT and CDR2 is SNEGSKA (reference sequence). The V segment lost 6 bases and the J segment 10 bases; nucleotides outside the gene matches: 12. CDR3 region: CSAHQRGGGSPLHF. CDR3 nucleotide sequence: TGCAGTGCCCATCAGAGAGGGGGCGGATCACCCCTCCACTTT.

The V and J genes are TRBV7-9 and TRBJ2-7; TRBD1 matches 7 bases. The germline CDR1 and CDR2 sequences are SEHNR and FQNEAQ (reference sequence). CDR3 length: 14 residues. With 5 bases clipped from V and 3 bases from J, the junction kept 7 bases outside the gene matches. For the CDR3, the DNA is TGTGCCAGCAGCCGACAGGGTGCAAGCTACGAGCAGTACTTC. It translates to CASSRQGASYEQYF.

A few counts support this clonotype. The rearrangement joins TRBV5-1 to TRBJ2-1; D gene uncertain. The CDR3 is 14 amino acids. Looked up from germline, CDR1 is SGHRS and CDR2 is YFSETQ. Trimming left V 3 bases short and J 5 bases short, with 12 bases between. As DNA, the CDR3 is TGCGCCAGCAGCTCCCACACAGATAACAATGAGCAGTTCTTC. Its translation is CASSSHTDNNEQFF.

This clonotype was counted at least ten times. J is TRBJ2-5 and V is TRBV7-8; a weak D match, TRBD1 (7 bases). CDR3 size: 13 residues. V lost 8 bases to trimming and J lost 5 bases, with 15 bases between them. Germline V gene data show CDR1 as SGHVS and CDR2 as FQNEAQ. In nucleotides, the CDR3 is TGTGCCAGCCTCCAGGGGGGTTATGAGACCCAGTACTTC. Translation: CASLQGGYETQYF.

This clonotype was recorded many times. The chain joins TRBV30 to TRBJ2-5; 8 bases line up with TRBD2. The germline CDR1 and CDR2 sequences are GTSNPN and SVGIG (reference sequence). Unmatched junction bases numbered 6, after V lost 2 bases and J lost 4 bases. This CDR3 contains 14 residues. In DNA, the CDR3 is TGTGCCTGGAGTTTTAGCGGGGCCTCAGAGACCCAGTACTTC. Protein product: CAWSFSGASETQYF.

The chain has TRBV3-1 and TRBJ1-1; 7 nucleotides line up with TRBD1. Germline lookup yields CDR1 LGHDT and CDR2 YNNKEL (reference sequence). The CDR3 has 15 residues. Germline trimming cut 4 bases from V and 4 bases from J; bases unmatched to any gene: 9. The CDR3 is CASSPLSQGITEAFF. The CDR3 DNA is TGTGCCAGCAGCCCCCTCTCACAGGGGATCACTGAAGCTTTCTTT.

V and J are TRBV4-3 and TRBJ2-5; possibly TRBD1 or TRBD2 for D (6 bases each). CDR1 and CDR2 (germline): LGHNA, YSLEER. Between the trimmed V and J ends, which lost 0 bases and 5 bases, there was a span of 16 bases. CDR3 length: 16 amino acids. The CDR3 DNA reads as TGCGCCAGCAGCCAAGATTGGGGGGCCTTCGGGGAGACCCAGTACTTC. This translates into CASSQDWGAFGETQYF.

This clonotype has a handful of counts. The chain has TRBV7-2 and TRBJ2-5; TRBD1 matches at 11 bases. CDR1 is SGHTA, CDR2 FQGNSA, per germline. V lost 5 bases and J lost 2; bases outside the gene matches: 4. There are 15 residues in the CDR3. Here the CDR3 reads CASSLDRGRQETQYF. CDR3 DNA: TGTGCCAGCAGCCTGGACAGGGGGCGACAAGAGACCCAGTACTTC.

This clonotype was observed many times. V usage is TRBV24-1 and J usage is TRBJ2-3; weak D call: TRBD2 (6 bases). Deletions cut 3 bases from V and 1 base from J, with 22 bases between. The germline V gene has CDR1 KGHDR and CDR2 SFDVKD. The CDR3 is made up of 19 amino acids. The chain's CDR3 is CATSDGGGSGGWGTDTQYF. In DNA, the CDR3 is TGTGCCACCAGTGATGGGGGAGGTAGCGGAGGCTGGGGCACAGATACGCAGTATTTT.